Following are 23 T cell receptor beta chains from one sample sequenced in a study of molecular identifiers for immune sequencing clone quantification. MiXCR, run by TCRdb on the PCR reads, gives a single entry per CDR3 protein. The repertoire holds roughly 320,000 distinct CDR3 sequences, with 20% to 25% as singletons. What was sequenced was naive CD8+ T cells from blood, with Jurkat cell RNA spiked in. This sample's subset: FACS-sorted CD8+CD4-CCR7+CD45RA+ naive T cells. These receptors were obtained from a human donor in good health. Some libraries in this study had Jurkat cell RNA spiked in.

On this clonotype itself: Given a much more abundant clone one base away, this may be a read error. CDR3 loop: CASSSTSRFYERYF. The CDR3 DNA sequence: TGTGCCAGTAGCTCGACTAGCCGATTCTACGAGCGGTACTTC. V is TRBV19 and J is TRBJ2-7; 7 bases match TRBD2. Germline CDR1 reads LNHDA; CDR2 reads SQIVND (reference sequence). This CDR3 has 14 amino acids.

The chain employs TRBV27 and TRBJ2-1; D gene ambiguous. The CDR3 extends over 15 amino acids. V lost 3 bases to trimming and J lost 0 bases, with 9 bases between them. Germline V gene lookup returns CDR1 MNHEY and CDR2 SMNVEV (reference sequence). The CDR3 loop reads CASSFGGYSYNEQFF. The CDR3 DNA sequence: TGTGCCAGCAGTTTCGGCGGCTACTCCTACAATGAGCAGTTCTTC.

Comments on this clonotype: A much larger clone is a single base away; this may be a read error. The chain has TRBV4-2 and TRBJ2-7, with D hard to call. The germline gives CDR1 LGHNA, CDR2 YNFKEQ. The CDR3 extends over 15 amino acids. Deletions cut 4 bases from V and 3 bases from J, with 16 bases between. The CDR3 reads CASSLSLSAYYEQYF. CDR3 DNA sequence: TGTGCCAGCAGCCTCTCCCTATCGGCCTACTACGAGCAGTACTTC.

A few counts support this clonotype. The chain couples TRBV19 to TRBJ2-1; D gene ambiguous. From germline, CDR1 is LNHDA and CDR2 SQIVND (reference sequence). Trimming removed 3 bases from V and 7 bases from J, with 10 bases in between. There are 13 residues in the CDR3. The CDR3 protein is CASSIFQGNEQFF. CDR3 DNA: TGTGCCAGTAGTATTTTTCAAGGGAATGAGCAGTTCTTC.

This clonotype was recorded many times. The chain uses TRBV27 and TRBJ1-1; no definite D call. Germline loops: CDR1 MNHEY, CDR2 SMNVEV (reference sequence). Trimming took off 3 bases at V and 0 bases at J, with 14 bases between the two ends. CDR3 size: 16 residues. The CDR3 sequence is CASSLSTAVMNTEAFF. Written as DNA, the CDR3 is TGTGCCAGCAGTTTGAGTACGGCGGTTATGAACACTGAAGCTTTCTTT.

In its sample, this clonotype was seen many times. The chain couples TRBV7-9 to TRBJ2-1; 8 nucleotides line up with TRBD1. Germline CDR1 and CDR2: SEHNR and FQNEAQ (reference sequence). The ends lost 5 bases at V and 3 bases at J; junction bases unmatched: 3. This CDR3 is 14 amino acids long. CDR3 in DNA: TGTGCCAGCAGCCCGGGACAGGACTACAATGAGCAGTTCTTC. Its protein is CASSPGQDYNEQFF.

V gene TRBV4-3 combines with J gene TRBJ2-4, with D possibly called TRBD1 or TRBD2 (5 bases each). Trimming left V 0 bases short and J 9 bases short, with 15 bases between. The length of the CDR3 is 15 residues. Germline CDR1 is LGHNA and CDR2 is YSLEER. CDR3 protein: CASSQDRRDVGIQYF. CDR3 DNA sequence: TGCGCCAGCAGCCAAGATCGTAGGGACGTGGGCATTCAGTACTTC.

In its sample, this clonotype was seen many times. CDR3 residues: CASSPLAGGLSYEQYF. In DNA, the CDR3 is TGTGCCAGCAGTCCACTTGCGGGAGGACTAAGCTACGAGCAGTACTTC. The chain has TRBV6-5 and TRBJ2-7; TRBD2 aligns across 8 bases. Germline CDR1 reads MNHEY; CDR2 reads SVGAGI. V was clipped by 5 bases and J by 3 bases; unmatched bases: 12. CDR3 length equals 16 residues.

This clonotype has ten or more counts. The V call is TRBV7-9, the J call TRBJ2-5; 11 bases are shared with TRBD1. The CDR3 runs to 16 residues. The V segment lost 5 bases and the J segment 3 bases; nucleotides outside the gene matches: 8. Germline CDR1 and CDR2: SEHNR and FQNEAQ (reference sequence). The CDR3 here is CASSVDRGQGEETQYF. CDR3 bases: TGTGCCAGCAGCGTGGACAGGGGGCAAGGGGAAGAGACCCAGTACTTC.

As concerns this clonotype: A much larger clone differs from this one at a single base, so this may be a read error. The chain employs TRBV30 and TRBJ2-7; 9 bases agree with TRBD1. The CDR3 runs 13 residues. Looked up from germline, CDR1 is GTSNPN and CDR2 is SVGIG (reference sequence). This CDR3 reads CAWEGQGSYERYF. CDR3 bases: TGTGCCTGGGAGGGACAGGGATCCTACGAGCGGTACTTC. The full variable domain, rest sourced from reference TRBV30 and TRBJ2-7, is SQTIHQWPATLVQPVGSPLSLECTVEGTSNPNLYWYRQAAGRGLQLLFYSVGIGQISSEVPQNLSASRPQDRQFILSSKKLLLSDSGFYLCAWEGQGSYERYFGPGTRLTVT.

The V and J genes are TRBV29-1 and TRBJ2-3; weak D call: TRBD2 (6 bases). Per the germline V gene, CDR1 is SQVTM and CDR2 is ANQGSEA. This CDR3 comprises 18 residues. V lost 2 bases and J 2 bases, leaving 23 bases between the germline ends. The CDR3 DNA sequence: TGCAGCGTTGAAAATTGGGCGGGAACCGCTCCGGTCACAGATACGCAGTATTTT. It codes for CSVENWAGTAPVTDTQYF.

The gene calls are TRBV20-1 and TRBJ2-2; D unclear. Deletions cut 0 bases from V and 5 bases from J, with 7 bases between. The germline gives CDR1 DFQATT, CDR2 SNEGSKA (reference sequence). CDR3 size: 13 residues. The CDR3 coding sequence is TGCAGTGCTAGAGATGGGTCGACCGGGGAGCTGTTTTTT. Translated, it gives CSARDGSTGELFF.

This clonotype was picked up many times. The V call is TRBV5-1, the J call TRBJ2-5; 13 bases are shared with TRBD2. Germline V gene sequence: CDR1 SGHRS, CDR2 YFSETQ. J gave up 5 bases and V 7 bases, and 11 bases lay outside the gene matches. CDR3 size: 16 residues. The CDR3 sequence: CASQIGLAGVAETQYF. The CDR3 coding sequence is TGCGCCAGCCAGATCGGACTAGCGGGAGTGGCGGAGACCCAGTACTTC.

This clonotype was counted ten times or more. The chain links TRBV6-5 to TRBJ2-5; 8 bases map to TRBD2. Germline V gene data show CDR1 as MNHEY and CDR2 as SVGAGI. Trimming took 0 bases from V and 6 from J; bases not matched to a gene: 9. This CDR3 comprises 16 residues. The CDR3 region is CASSYSRAGEGKTQYF. The CDR3 DNA reads as TGTGCCAGCAGTTACTCTCGAGCGGGAGAAGGGAAGACCCAGTACTTC.

The sample holds a few counts of this clonotype. The chain combines TRBV13 with TRBJ1-2; possibly TRBD1 for D (5 bases). This CDR3 spans 16 amino acids. Per the germline V gene, CDR1 is PRHDT and CDR2 is FYEKMQ (reference sequence). With 1 base removed from V and 5 bases from J, the gap between germline ends came to 17 bases. This CDR3 reads CASSLVWGRDTYGYTF. For the CDR3, the DNA is TGTGCCAGCAGCTTAGTGTGGGGCAGGGATACGTATGGCTACACCTTC. Full variable domain (missing parts from reference TRBV13 and TRBJ1-2): AAGVIQSPRHLIKEKRETATLKCYPIPRHDTVYWYQQGPGQDPQFLISFYEKMQSDKGSIPDRFSAQQFSDYHSELNMSSLELGDSALYFCASSLVWGRDTYGYTFGSGTRLTVV.

Of note for this clonotype: A much larger clone differs from this one at a single base, so this may be a read error. The chain recombines TRBV6-2 or TRBV6-3 with TRBJ2-1, with D perhaps TRBD2 (6 bases). CDR3 length equals 15 residues. V was clipped by 6 bases and J by 5 bases, with 17 bases between them. Per germline, CDR1 MNHEY and CDR2 SVGEGT. DNA of the CDR3: TGTGCCAGCAGCATTACGCGGGGACCCCACAATGAGCAGTTCTTC. Translating it yields CASSITRGPHNEQFF.

This clonotype appeared many times. The chain joins TRBV20-1 to TRBJ1-2; a possible D gene is TRBD1 (6 bases). V was clipped by 4 bases and J by 4 bases, with 13 bases between them. This CDR3 has 13 amino acids. Germline loops: CDR1 DFQATT, CDR2 SNEGSKA (reference sequence). CDR3 residues: CSAKGQGVYGYTF. DNA of the CDR3: TGCAGTGCTAAGGGACAAGGGGTCTATGGCTACACCTTC.

This clonotype was counted many times. This chain connects TRBV21-1 to TRBJ1-5. TRBV21-1 is recorded as a pseudogene. The CDR3 runs 14 residues. CDR3 nucleotides: TGTGCCAGCAGCAAATTAATAATACGTCAGCCCCAGCATTTT. Translation: CASSKLIIRQPQHF.

Comment on this clonotype: A clone one base away is much larger, so this may be a read error. No conserved phenylalanine or tryptophan ends this CDR3, so it is likely a read error. The V gene is TRBV28, the J gene TRBJ2-5; the D gene is possibly TRBD2 (5 bases). Germline values: CDR1 MDHEN, CDR2 SYDVKM. The V gene lost 5 bases and the J gene lost 4 bases, with 14 bases spanning the gap. The CDR3 covers 14 residues. The CDR3 DNA reads TGTGCCAGCAGTGAGGACTGGACGACAGAGACCCAGTACTCC. Its protein is CASSEDWTTETQYS.

Comments on this clonotype: This may be a read error, as it is one base from a much larger clone. This chain connects TRBV13 to TRBJ2-7; 16 bases map to TRBD2. CDR1 is PRHDT and CDR2 is FYEKMQ in the germline V gene (reference sequence). The CDR3 covers 14 residues. The CDR3 sequence is CASSPGTSGREQCF. The CDR3 DNA follows: TGTGCCAGCAGCCCCGGGACTAGCGGGAGGGAGCAGTGCTTC. The variable domain in full, with the rest retrieved from reference TRBV13 and TRBJ2-7, is AAGVIQSPRHLIKEKRETATLKCYPIPRHDTVYWYQQGPGQDPQFLISFYEKMQSDKGSIPDRFSAQQFSDYHSELNMSSLELGDSALYFCASSPGTSGREQCFGPGTRLTVT.

As regards this clonotype: This may stem from a read error, because a much larger clone lies one nucleotide away. Given the absence of the conserved phenylalanine or tryptophan at the CDR3 end, a read error is likely. The V and J genes are TRBV27 and TRBJ2-3; perhaps D is TRBD1 or TRBD2 (5 bases each). The CDR3 totals 12 residues. Germline CDR1 and CDR2: MNHEY and SMNVEV (reference sequence). The ends were cut back, 5 bases at V and 8 bases at J, with 11 bases in the middle. CDR3 bases: TGTGCCAGCAGTGCAACTGGGGGTACGCAGTATGTT. It codes for CASSATGGTQYV.

V gene TRBV10-1 combines with J gene TRBJ1-5; 10 bases agree with TRBD1. With 6 bases clipped from V and 1 base from J, the junction kept 6 bases outside the gene matches. The CDR3 loop spans 16 amino acids. Per germline, CDR1 WNHNN and CDR2 SYGVQD (reference sequence). DNA for the CDR3: TGCGCCAGCAGGACCCGGACAGGGGGGAGCAATCAGCCCCAGCATTTT. Amino acids: CASRTRTGGSNQPQHF.

This clonotype appeared a few times. The J gene is TRBJ2-2, the V gene TRBV13, with 8 bases that match TRBD2. This CDR3 has 15 amino acids. The germline V gene encodes CDR1 PRHDT and CDR2 FYEKMQ (reference sequence). V gave up 3 bases and J gave up 4 bases; unmatched junction bases: 4. The CDR3 is CASSFSGAVTGELFF. The CDR3 nucleotides are TGTGCCAGCAGCTTTAGCGGGGCGGTCACCGGGGAGCTGTTTTTT.